These 21 T cell receptor beta chains originate from one sample sequenced in a study of radiation and T cells in renal cell carcinoma. Sequenced by immunoSEQ multiplex PCR; TCRdb stores in-frame clones only, minus some. The sample records about 170,000 clones, about 88% being singletons. Time point given: blood 4 weeks post-SBRT, at nephrectomy. The treatment was: 15 Gy SBRT to primary tumor, nephrectomy 4 weeks later. Sample: blood, taken from a patient whose treatment included radiotherapy and nephrectomy. All receptors come from a woman in her forties or fifties with renal cell carcinoma.

The chain recombines TRBV11-2 with TRBJ1-5; D is unclear. Trimming left V 1 base short and J 3 bases short, with 10 bases between. The V gene's germline CDR1 is SGHAT and CDR2 FQNNGV. The CDR3 consists of 15 residues. CDR3: CASSLGLIPNQPQHF. CDR3 DNA: TGTGCCAGCAGCTTAGGCTTAATCCCCAATCAGCCCCAGCATTTT.

This clone was observed once. The chain joins TRBV10-1 to TRBJ1-2, with 7 bases identical to TRBD1. From germline, CDR1 is WNHNN and CDR2 SYGVQD (reference sequence). The junction had 2 bases not matched to a gene; V was cut back by 0 bases and J by 7 bases. This CDR3 region has 13 residues. Here the CDR3 reads CASSESRGSGYTF. The CDR3 bases are TGCGCCAGCAGTGAGTCCAGGGGGTCTGGCTACACCTTC.

This clone was seen just once. The chain combines TRBV19 with TRBJ1-5; unclear D gene. Per the germline V gene, CDR1 is LNHDA and CDR2 is SQIVND (reference sequence). This CDR3 is built from 14 residues. The ends were cut back, 5 bases at V and 0 bases at J, with 8 bases in the middle. In nucleotides, the CDR3 is TGTGCCAGTAGTCTGGCAGATAGCAATCAGCCCCAGCATTTT. This gives the protein CASSLADSNQPQHF.

The chain is built from TRBV19 and TRBJ1-1; TRBD1 agrees at 9 bases. The germline CDR1 and CDR2 sequences are LNHDA and SQIVND (reference sequence). The CDR3 has 13 amino acids. Losses at the gene ends were 9 bases for V and 5 bases for J; bases not matched to a gene: 7. CDR3 protein: CASATGGATEAFF. The CDR3 region has the DNA TGTGCCAGCGCTACAGGGGGCGCGACTGAAGCTTTCTTT.

This clone was seen a single time. This rearrangement joins TRBV19 to TRBJ1-2; D remains ambiguous. The CDR3 runs 12 residues. CDR1 is LNHDA and CDR2 is SQIVND in the germline V gene (reference sequence). The germline V and J ends were trimmed by 4 bases and 4 bases, with 7 bases remaining between them. CDR3 bases: TGTGCCAGTAGTAGAGCAAGCTATGGCTACACCTTC. Its translation: CASSRASYGYTF.

The chain joins TRBV30 to TRBJ2-7, with 7 bases fitting TRBD1. CDR3 length: 15 amino acids. Germline-derived CDR1 and CDR2 are GTSNPN and SVGIG (reference sequence). V lost 2 bases to trimming and J lost 2 bases; unmatched junction nucleotides: 9. The CDR3 reads CAWSPFHGTAYEQYF. For the CDR3, the DNA is TGTGCCTGGAGTCCCTTCCATGGGACAGCCTACGAGCAGTACTTC.

The rearrangement uses TRBV11-2 and TRBJ1-5, with unresolved D. This CDR3 is 12 amino acids long. The V gene lost 6 bases and the J gene lost 5 bases, with 8 bases spanning the gap. Germline V gene lookup returns CDR1 SGHAT and CDR2 FQNNGV. The DNA for the CDR3 is TGTGCCAGCAGTACGCAGGATCAGCCCCAGCATTTT. Protein sequence: CASSTQDQPQHF.

CDR3 DNA sequence: TGTGCCAGCAGCTTAGAACCTAGCGGGGGCCCTAGTGGCGAGCAGTACTTC. This sequence encodes CASSLEPSGGPSGEQYF. J is TRBJ2-7 and V is TRBV7-2, with TRBD2 matching 10 bases. The germline CDR1 and CDR2 sequences are SGHTA and FQGNSA. V lost 1 base and J lost 6; bases outside the gene matches: 12. The CDR3 totals 17 residues.

This clone was found once. The V gene is TRBV10-2, the J gene TRBJ2-5, with 7 bases matching TRBD1. Trimming took 6 bases from V and 5 from J; bases not matched to a gene: 6. The CDR3 length is 13 residues. CDR1 and CDR2 from the germline V gene are WSHSY and SAAADI. CDR3 in DNA: TGCGCCAGCAGGAAAGGGGGCTTCGAGACCCAGTACTTC. It translates to CASRKGGFETQYF.

V and J are TRBV5-1 and TRBJ2-3; D perhaps matches TRBD2 (6 bases). V was shortened by 4 bases and J by 5 bases, with 8 bases between the two germline ends. Per germline, CDR1 SGHRS and CDR2 YFSETQ. CDR3 size: 12 residues. Written as DNA, the CDR3 is TGCGCCAGCAGCAGGACTAAAGATACGCAGTATTTT. Its translation is CASSRTKDTQYF.

The V gene is TRBV6-5, the J gene TRBJ1-5; 7 positions agree with TRBD1. This CDR3 is built from 14 residues. Germline-derived CDR1 and CDR2 are MNHEY and SVGAGI. V lost 6 bases and J lost 3; bases outside the gene matches: 5. DNA of the CDR3: TGTGCCAGCAGGCGGACAGGCGACAATCAGCCCCAGCATTTT. This codes for CASRRTGDNQPQHF.

This sequence joins TRBV5-1 and TRBJ1-5, with D possibly being TRBD1 (5 bases). CDR1 and CDR2 from the germline V gene are SGHRS and YFSETQ. The V and J ends lost 3 bases and 7 bases respectively, with 11 bases between them. The CDR3 extends over 13 amino acids. The CDR3 DNA follows: TGCGCCAGCAGCTGGGACGGGGAGCAGCCCCAGCATTTT. Its translation: CASSWDGEQPQHF.

This clone came up once. The V call is TRBV11-1, the J call TRBJ1-2; tentative D call: TRBD1 (5 bases). Trimming took off 3 bases at V and 2 bases at J, with 7 bases between the two ends. The CDR3 consists of 13 residues. Germline CDR1 reads SGHAT; CDR2 reads FQDESV (reference sequence). CDR3 nucleotide sequence: TGTGCCAGCAGCTTTCGGGGGAACTATGGCTACACCTTC. Its protein is CASSFRGNYGYTF.

The V call is TRBV25-1, the J call TRBJ1-4; 7 nucleotides agree with TRBD1. The germline V gene encodes CDR1 MGHDK and CDR2 SYGVNS. V shed 6 bases and J 3 bases; nucleotides not matched to a gene: 7. The CDR3 extends over 15 amino acids. In nucleotides, the CDR3 is TGTGCCAGCAGCCCAAACAGGGGTGCTAATGAAAAACTGTTTTTT. Its translation is CASSPNRGANEKLFF.

CDR3 nucleotide sequence: TGCGCCAGCAGCCAAGGAACTAGCGGGGTTAGCACAGATACGCAGTATTTT. Its protein product is CASSQGTSGVSTDTQYF. The rearrangement uses TRBV4-3 and TRBJ2-3, with TRBD2 identical over 10 bases. CDR1 and CDR2 (germline): LGHNA, YSLEER. V gave up 1 base and J gave up 0 bases; unmatched junction bases: 4. CDR3 length: 17 residues.

The chain's CDR3 is CASSQGSTEAFF. The CDR3 DNA is TGTGCCAGCAGCCAGGGTTCTACTGAAGCTTTCTTT. The chain is built from TRBV27 and TRBJ1-1; possible D gene TRBD1, 5 bases. The germline V gene has CDR1 MNHEY and CDR2 SMNVEV (reference sequence). V lost 6 bases, J lost 5 bases, and 10 bases lay in between. The CDR3 contains 12 residues.

This chain links TRBV15 with TRBJ2-7; D perhaps matches TRBD1 (6 bases). The germline V gene has CDR1 LNHNV and CDR2 YYDKDF (reference sequence). The CDR3 is 15 residues long. V shed 0 bases and J shed 2 bases, with 11 bases lying between them. The chain's CDR3 is CATSRDRGPTYEQYF. The CDR3 DNA is TGTGCCACCAGCAGAGACAGGGGCCCGACCTACGAGCAGTACTTC.

The rearrangement joins TRBV10-2 to TRBJ1-1; TRBD1 matches at 7 bases. Germline V gene data show CDR1 as WSHSY and CDR2 as SAAADI. V dropped 0 bases and J dropped 1; count of bases not matched to a gene: 11. The CDR3 extends over 18 amino acids. Here the CDR3 reads CASSESRQGRRTNTEAFF. The CDR3 DNA reads TGCGCCAGCAGTGAGTCGAGACAGGGAAGGCGGACGAACACTGAAGCTTTCTTT.

The chain has TRBV30 and TRBJ1-4; D is undetermined. V was shortened by 3 bases and J by 8 bases, with 10 bases between the two germline ends. This CDR3 is 12 amino acids long. Germline values: CDR1 GTSNPN, CDR2 SVGIG (reference sequence). This chain's CDR3 is CAWSQASEKLFF. The CDR3 region has the DNA TGTGCCTGGAGCCAAGCCAGCGAAAAACTGTTTTTT. Full variable domain (outside the CDR3, taken from reference TRBV30 and TRBJ1-4): SQTIHQWPATLVQPVGSPLSLECTVEGTSNPNLYWYRQAAGRGLQLLFYSVGIGQISSEVPQNLSASRPQDRQFILSSKKLLLSDSGFYLCAWSQASEKLFFGSGTQLSVL.

This rearrangement joins TRBV2 to TRBJ1-2; no reliable D call. The germline CDR1 and CDR2 sequences are SNHLY and FYNNEI. The CDR3 contains 14 residues. The ends were cut back, 4 bases at V and 0 bases at J, with 9 bases in the middle. The CDR3 loop reads CASSADGANYGYTF. The CDR3 DNA follows: TGTGCCAGCAGTGCCGACGGAGCTAACTATGGCTACACCTTC.

The V gene is TRBV19, the J gene TRBJ1-1; no reliable D call. The CDR3 consists of 14 residues. Germline loops: CDR1 LNHDA, CDR2 SQIVND (reference sequence). The ends were cut back, 3 bases at V and 4 bases at J, with 12 bases in the middle. DNA for the CDR3: TGTGCCAGTAGTATGTTGGGGAGCGCCACTGAAGCTTTCTTT. Its translation is CASSMLGSATEAFF.